Following are 29 T cell receptor beta chains from one sample sequenced in a study of blood T cell repertoires in COVID-19. Clones were read by immunoSEQ multiplex PCR, and TCRdb kept only the in-frame ones, dropping some. The data hold 140,000 to 150,000 clones, with about 79% observed a single time. The material sequenced was peripheral blood. The receptor set was obtained from a man aged 60-69 years with active or convalescent COVID-19.

The table lists this clone with a few counts. V is TRBV18 and J is TRBJ1-2; D ambiguous. Germline assignment: CDR1 KGHSH and CDR2 LQKENI. With 8 bases removed from V and 4 bases from J, the gap between germline ends came to 11 bases. The CDR3 runs 12 residues. CDR3 nucleotides: TGTGCCAGCACAACAAGTGGCTATGGCTACACCTTC. Protein: CASTTSGYGYTF.

This clone was seen a few times. CDR3 sequence: CASSILTGGNSPLHF. The CDR3, as DNA: TGTGCCAGTAGTATATTGACAGGGGGCAATTCACCCCTCCACTTT. V usage is TRBV19 and J usage is TRBJ1-6; 10 positions agree with TRBD1. J was trimmed by 7 bases and V by 2 bases; bases with no gene match: 2. The CDR3 covers 15 residues. Germline loops: CDR1 LNHDA, CDR2 SQIVND (reference sequence).

The chain employs TRBV5-1 and TRBJ1-4, with a tentative D call TRBD1 (5 bases). CDR1 is SGHRS and CDR2 is YFSETQ in the germline V gene. Deletions cut 0 bases from V and 8 bases from J, with 23 bases between. This CDR3 comprises 18 residues. This CDR3 reads CASSLAYGAVDTSEKLFF. DNA of the CDR3: TGCGCCAGCAGCTTGGCATATGGGGCTGTGGATACCTCGGAAAAACTGTTTTTT.

The genes are TRBV5-4 and TRBJ1-1; D unresolved. Trimming left V 0 bases short and J 5 bases short, with 8 bases between. Per germline, CDR1 SGHNT and CDR2 YYREEE (reference sequence). The CDR3 extends over 13 amino acids. For the CDR3, the DNA is TGTGCCAGCAGCTTGGGGGGAGTGACTGAAGCTTTCTTT. This codes for CASSLGGVTEAFF.

In its sample, this clone was seen once. CDR3 sequence: CASSPLSSLRDTNYGYTF. The CDR3 bases are TGTGCCAGCTCACCACTCTCTTCGCTCCGGGACACAAACTATGGCTACACCTTC. This chain joins TRBV18 and TRBJ1-2, with a tentative D call TRBD1 (6 bases). Germline V gene lookup returns CDR1 KGHSH and CDR2 LQKENI. The CDR3 covers 18 residues. V lost 1 base to trimming and J lost 2 bases, with 20 bases between them.

J is TRBJ1-2 and V is TRBV6-2 or TRBV6-3, with a possible D match to TRBD1 (5 bases). The CDR3 loop spans 14 amino acids. The germline CDR1 and CDR2 sequences are MNHEY and SVGEGT. Trimming removed 6 bases at V and 4 bases at J, with 15 bases between. CDR3 protein: CASSRQGEFYGYTF. The CDR3 DNA sequence: TGTGCCAGCAGCCGCCAGGGCGAATTCTATGGCTACACCTTC.

The chain couples TRBV5-8 to TRBJ2-7, with 7 bases that match TRBD2. V dropped 2 bases and J dropped 0; count of bases not matched to a gene: 2. Germline V gene data show CDR1 as SGHTS and CDR2 as YDEGEE. The CDR3 sequence is 14 residues long. CDR3 region: CASSFGGSSYEQYV. The DNA of the CDR3 is TGTGCCAGCAGCTTCGGGGGGTCCTCCTACGAGCAGTACGTC.

This sequence joins TRBV6-5 and TRBJ1-3; 8 bases align to TRBD1. The CDR3 contains 13 residues. The germline V gene encodes CDR1 MNHEY and CDR2 SVGAGI. V gave up 6 bases and J gave up 5 bases; unmatched junction bases: 3. Here the CDR3 reads CASRQGGRNTIYF. In DNA form, the CDR3 reads TGTGCCAGCAGACAGGGGGGGAGAAACACCATATATTTT.

This clone has just a few counts. This chain's CDR3 is CASGQGHSPLHF. CDR3 DNA sequence: TGTGCCAGCGGGCAGGGTCATTCACCCCTCCACTTT. The V gene is TRBV6-5, the J gene TRBJ1-6; D might be TRBD1 (5 bases). The CDR3 runs to 12 residues. The V gene's germline CDR1 is MNHEY and CDR2 SVGAGI. V lost 8 bases to trimming and J lost 8 bases, with 10 bases between them.

The chain recombines TRBV12-3 or TRBV12-4 with TRBJ1-2; D not resolved. This CDR3 spans 11 amino acids. V shed 5 bases and J shed 5 bases, with 6 bases lying between them. The CDR3 DNA follows: TGTGCCAGCAGTCGAGAGTATGGCTACACCTTC. Translated, it gives CASSREYGYTF.

This clone showed up just a few times. V and J are TRBV10-1 and TRBJ2-1; TRBD2 agrees at 13 bases. V gave up 4 bases and J gave up 7 bases; unmatched junction bases: 13. The germline CDR1 and CDR2 sequences are WNHNN and SYGVQD (reference sequence). This CDR3 contains 18 residues. The CDR3 spells CASSGPGLAGAVTNEQFF. The CDR3 DNA is TGCGCCAGCAGTGGCCCAGGACTAGCGGGAGCTGTTACTAATGAGCAGTTCTTC.

V usage is TRBV28 and J usage is TRBJ2-1; 10 nucleotides align to TRBD1. Germline loops: CDR1 MDHEN, CDR2 SYDVKM. CDR3 length equals 15 residues. Germline trimming cut 3 bases from V and 7 bases from J; bases unmatched to any gene: 6. The chain's CDR3 is CASSLHGTGENEQFF. The CDR3 DNA reads as TGTGCCAGCAGTTTGCACGGGACAGGGGAAAATGAGCAGTTCTTC.

The gene calls are TRBV4-3 and TRBJ2-1, with 11 bases matching TRBD2. From germline, CDR1 is LGHNA and CDR2 YSLEER. This CDR3 is 18 amino acids long. J gave up 0 bases and V 4 bases, and 8 bases lay outside the gene matches. The CDR3 here is CASSPIAGGKSSYNEQFF. CDR3 DNA sequence: TGCGCCAGCAGCCCCATAGCGGGAGGGAAAAGCTCCTACAATGAGCAGTTCTTC.

Many counts were recorded for this clone. The chain combines TRBV30 with TRBJ2-7, with TRBD2 matching 7 bases. Germline lookup yields CDR1 GTSNPN and CDR2 SVGIG (reference sequence). Germline trimming cut 3 bases from V and 1 base from J; bases unmatched to any gene: 6. This CDR3 spans 14 amino acids. CDR3 sequence: CAWRQLARSYEQYF. The CDR3 nucleotides read TGTGCCTGGAGGCAACTAGCGAGGTCCTACGAGCAGTACTTC.

V and J are TRBV19 and TRBJ1-1, with D tentatively TRBD1 (6 bases). CDR1 LNHDA and CDR2 SQIVND come from the germline V gene (reference sequence). The CDR3 spans 14 residues. V lost 0 bases to trimming and J lost 3 bases, with 8 bases between them. The CDR3: CASSIETGYTEAFF. As DNA, the CDR3 is TGTGCCAGTAGTATAGAGACAGGTTACACTGAAGCTTTCTTT.

V usage is TRBV5-1 and J usage is TRBJ1-3; D perhaps matches TRBD1 (6 bases). Trimming shortened V by 4 bases and J by 4 bases, and 15 bases separated the two germline ends. CDR1 is SGHRS, CDR2 YFSETQ, per germline. The CDR3 totals 15 residues. The CDR3 loop reads CASSIDRPFGNTIYF. CDR3 DNA sequence: TGCGCCAGCAGCATTGACAGGCCGTTCGGAAACACCATATATTTT.

This clone has a handful of counts. J is TRBJ1-2 and V is TRBV9, with 7 nucleotides matching TRBD1. Germline lookup yields CDR1 SGDLS and CDR2 YYNGEE. Trimming removed 0 bases from V and 6 bases from J; junction bases left unmatched: 5. This CDR3 has 14 residues. CDR3 loop: CASSVGEGAHGYTF. The CDR3 coding sequence is TGTGCCAGCAGCGTAGGTGAGGGGGCCCATGGCTACACCTTC.

The gene calls are TRBV2 and TRBJ1-5; maybe TRBD1 (5 bases). The V gene's germline CDR1 is SNHLY and CDR2 FYNNEI. The CDR3 runs 15 residues. Trimming took 6 bases from V and 0 from J, leaving 12 bases between them. In nucleotides, the CDR3 is TGTGCCAGCAGATGGACACAGTTTAGCAATCAGCCCCAGCATTTT. This codes for CASRWTQFSNQPQHF.

This chain connects TRBV11-3 to TRBJ2-3, with D unclear. Germline V CDR1 and CDR2: SGHNT, YENEEA. There are 13 residues in the CDR3. The germline V and J ends were trimmed by 1 base and 4 bases, with 6 bases remaining between them. CDR3 nucleotide sequence: TGTGCCAGCAGCTTAGCCAGTCCAGATACGCAGTATTTT. Translated: CASSLASPDTQYF.

The rearrangement links TRBV6-5 to TRBJ1-2; a possible D gene is TRBD1 (5 bases). The CDR3 covers 13 residues. V was clipped by 7 bases and J by 4 bases, with 13 bases between them. The germline gives CDR1 MNHEY, CDR2 SVGAGI. CDR3 sequence: CASIPGRAYGYTF. CDR3 in DNA: TGTGCCAGCATCCCAGGCAGGGCCTATGGCTACACCTTC.

The chain links TRBV11-2 to TRBJ1-2; TRBD1 aligns across 8 bases. The V and J ends lost 4 bases and 6 bases, in that order; junction bases with no gene match: 10. Per the germline V gene, CDR1 is SGHAT and CDR2 is FQNNGV. CDR3 length: 15 residues. CDR3 loop: CASSSLATGGDGYTF. The CDR3 bases are TGTGCCAGCAGCTCGCTAGCCACAGGGGGGGATGGCTACACCTTC.

The genes are TRBV13 and TRBJ1-5, with D unclear. This CDR3 is 15 amino acids long. Deletions cut 0 bases from V and 6 bases from J, with 12 bases between. CDR1 is PRHDT and CDR2 is FYEKMQ in the germline V gene (reference sequence). This CDR3 reads CASSLGSGSAQPQHF. DNA for the CDR3: TGTGCCAGCAGCTTAGGTAGTGGGAGCGCTCAGCCCCAGCATTTT.

This sequence joins TRBV19 and TRBJ2-7, with TRBD1 as a possible D gene (6 bases). The CDR3 spans 13 residues. Germline CDR1 is LNHDA and CDR2 is SQIVND (reference sequence). The V end was cut by 5 bases, the J end by 1 base, with 9 bases between. The CDR3 nucleotides read TGTGCCAGTAGTTACAGGGAGTCCTACGAGCAGTACTTC. It is translated as CASSYRESYEQYF.

The chain links TRBV19 to TRBJ1-6, with D maybe TRBD1 (6 bases). This CDR3 contains 18 residues. V lost 5 bases, J lost 9 bases, and 26 bases lay in between. Looked up from germline, CDR1 is LNHDA and CDR2 is SQIVND (reference sequence). The CDR3 is CASSGSGTRRRAASPLHF. The CDR3 DNA reads as TGTGCCAGTAGTGGATCCGGGACAAGGCGTCGGGCGGCTTCACCCCTCCACTTT. Based on the CDR3 plus reference TRBV19 and TRBJ1-6, the full variable domain is DGGITQSPKYLFRKEGQNVTLSCEQNLNHDAMYWYRQDPGQGLRLIYYSQIVNDFQKGDIAEGYSVSREKKESFPLTVTSAQKNPTAFYLCASSGSGTRRRAASPLHFGNGTRLTVT.

The chain uses TRBV7-9 and TRBJ1-1; unclear D gene. Trimming removed 3 bases from V and 1 base from J, with 9 bases in between. CDR1 SEHNR and CDR2 FQNEAQ come from the germline V gene (reference sequence). CDR3 length: 14 amino acids. As DNA, the CDR3 is TGTGCCAGCAGCTTTTTTCCAGAGAACACTGAAGCTTTCTTT. Protein sequence: CASSFFPENTEAFF.

This clone was found a few times. The chain recombines TRBV11-3 with TRBJ1-6; D remains unclear. V lost 2 bases to trimming and J lost 8 bases, with 4 bases between them. The CDR3 is 12 residues long. Germline V gene lookup returns CDR1 SGHNT and CDR2 YENEEA. CDR3 DNA: TGTGCCAGCAGCTTACCCTATTCACCCCTCCACTTT. It yields the protein CASSLPYSPLHF.

This clone was observed once. This chain joins TRBV7-9 and TRBJ1-4, with a possible D match to TRBD1 (5 bases). This CDR3 contains 14 residues. Germline CDR1 SEHNR, CDR2 FQNEAQ (reference sequence). Trimming took 4 bases from V and 3 from J, leaving 9 bases between them. The CDR3 protein is CASSSGIANEKLFF. The CDR3 bases are TGTGCCAGCAGCTCAGGGATAGCTAATGAAAAACTGTTTTTT.

The chain carries TRBV12-3 or TRBV12-4 and TRBJ2-7; D perhaps matches TRBD2 (5 bases). The V end was cut by 2 bases, the J end by 5 bases, with 7 bases between. The CDR3 totals 12 residues. The CDR3 sequence: CASSLLGNEQYF. In DNA form, the CDR3 reads TGTGCCAGCAGTTTACTCGGGAACGAGCAGTACTTC.

The gene calls are TRBV7-2 and TRBJ1-1; no reliable D call. Germline lookup yields CDR1 SGHTA and CDR2 FQGNSA. This CDR3 has 13 amino acids. V was pared by 2 bases and J by 5 bases, with 9 bases between. CDR3 nucleotide sequence: TGTGCCAGCAGCTTAAGCCGGGAGACTGAAGCTTTCTTT. Translating it yields CASSLSRETEAFF.